The T cell receptor (beta chain) under discussion was sequenced for a study of control samples from healthy donors and cancer patients. This CDR3 is 16 amino acids long. CDR1 and CDR2 (germline): LNHNV, YYDKDF (reference sequence). The ends were cut back, 0 bases at V and 5 bases at J, with 13 bases in the middle. Generated by immunoSEQ multiplex PCR, the TCRdb table keeps only in-frame clones and is missing some. This sample has more than 100,000 clones, with roughly nine tenths found just once. The sequence derives from a man aged 45-65 years with head and neck cancer. V gene TRBV15 combines with J gene TRBJ2-2; tentatively, D is TRBD2 (6 bases). The sample comprised PBMCs. In DNA form, the CDR3 reads TGTGCCACCAGCAGAGATCCGGGGGTTGGAACCGGGGAGCTGTTTTTT. It translates to CATSRDPGVGTGELFF.